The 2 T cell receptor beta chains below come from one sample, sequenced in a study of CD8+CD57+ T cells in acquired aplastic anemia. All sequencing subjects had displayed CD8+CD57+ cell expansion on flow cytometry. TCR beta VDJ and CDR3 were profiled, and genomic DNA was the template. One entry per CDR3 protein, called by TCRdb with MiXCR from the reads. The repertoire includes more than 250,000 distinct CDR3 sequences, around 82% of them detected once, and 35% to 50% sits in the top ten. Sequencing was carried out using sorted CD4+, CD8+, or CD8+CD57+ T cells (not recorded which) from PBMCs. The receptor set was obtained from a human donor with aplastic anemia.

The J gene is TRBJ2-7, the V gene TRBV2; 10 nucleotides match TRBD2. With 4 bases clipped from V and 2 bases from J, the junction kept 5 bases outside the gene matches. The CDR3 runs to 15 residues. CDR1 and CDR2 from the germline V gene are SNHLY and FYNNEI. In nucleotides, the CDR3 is TGTGCCAGCAGTGTTACTAGCGGGGAAGCCTACGAGCAGTACTTC. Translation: CASSVTSGEAYEQYF.

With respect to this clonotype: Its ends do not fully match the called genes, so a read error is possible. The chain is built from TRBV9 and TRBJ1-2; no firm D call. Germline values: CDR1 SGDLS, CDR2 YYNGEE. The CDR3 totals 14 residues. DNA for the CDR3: TGTGCCAGCAGCGGACTAGGAGCGGCCGGTGGCACCCCCTTC. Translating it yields CASSGLGAAGGTPF.